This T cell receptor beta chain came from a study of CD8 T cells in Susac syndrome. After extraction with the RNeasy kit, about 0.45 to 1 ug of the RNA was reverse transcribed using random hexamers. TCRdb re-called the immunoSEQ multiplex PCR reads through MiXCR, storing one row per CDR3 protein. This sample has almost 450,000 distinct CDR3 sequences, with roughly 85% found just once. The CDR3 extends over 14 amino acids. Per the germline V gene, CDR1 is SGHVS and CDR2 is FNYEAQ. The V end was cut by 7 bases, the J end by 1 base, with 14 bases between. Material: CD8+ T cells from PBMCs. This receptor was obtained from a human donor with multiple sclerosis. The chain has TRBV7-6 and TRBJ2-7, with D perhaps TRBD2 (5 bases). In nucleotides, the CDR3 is TGTGCCAGCACCCGTTCGTCGGGGTCCTACGAGCAGTACTTC. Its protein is CASTRSSGSYEQYF.